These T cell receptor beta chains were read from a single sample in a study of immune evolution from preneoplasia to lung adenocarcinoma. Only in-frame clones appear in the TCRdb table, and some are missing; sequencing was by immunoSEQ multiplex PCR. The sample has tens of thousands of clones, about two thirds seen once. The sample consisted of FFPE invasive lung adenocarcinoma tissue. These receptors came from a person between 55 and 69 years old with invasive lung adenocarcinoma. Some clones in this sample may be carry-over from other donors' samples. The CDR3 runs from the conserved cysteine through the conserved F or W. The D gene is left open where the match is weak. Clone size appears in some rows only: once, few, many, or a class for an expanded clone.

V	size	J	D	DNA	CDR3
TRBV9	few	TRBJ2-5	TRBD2	TGTGCCAGCAGCGGAGGGCGGAGCGGGGGGACCCAAGAGACCCAGTACTTC	CASSGGRSGGTQETQYF
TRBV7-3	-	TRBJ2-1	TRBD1	TGTGCCAGCAGCGGAACAGGGGGGTCCTACAATGAGCAGTTCTTC	CASSGTGGSYNEQFF
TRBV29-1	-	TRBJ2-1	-	TGCAGCGTTGAACGGCAGGCTTCCTTTAATGAGCAGTTCTTC	CSVERQASFNEQFF
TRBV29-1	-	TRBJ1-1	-	TGCAGCGTTCTTGAGAACACTGAAGCTTTCTTT	CSVLENTEAFF
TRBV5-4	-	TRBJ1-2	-	TGTGCCAGCAGCTCCGGTGGAGCCGACCTTTACGGTGGCTACACCTTC	CASSSGGADLYGGYTF
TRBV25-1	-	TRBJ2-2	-	TGTGCCAGCACTAGTGGGACCGGGGAGCTGTTTTTT	CASTSGTGELFF
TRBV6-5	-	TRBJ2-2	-	TGTGCCAGCAGTTACCAGGGTTCCGGGGAGCTGTTTTTT	CASSYQGSGELFF
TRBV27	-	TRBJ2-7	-	TGTGCCAGCAGTTTATTCAACGAAGGCGAGCAGTACTTC	CASSLFNEGEQYF
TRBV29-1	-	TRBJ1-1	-	TGCAGCGTTGAAGATCGGGGGGCCTCCACTGAAGCTTTCTTT	CSVEDRGASTEAFF
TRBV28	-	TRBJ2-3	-	TGTGCCAGCCGCAGGGGGGGCCCTCACGATACGCAGTATTTT	CASRRGGPHDTQYF
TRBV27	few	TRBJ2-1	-	TGTGCCAGCAGTGGCGGGGCGGGACCTAGCTCCTACAATGAGCAGTTCTTC	CASSGGAGPSSYNEQFF
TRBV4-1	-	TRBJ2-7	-	TGCGCCAGCAGCCAAGATTACCGGGGTTTCTACGAGCAGTACTTC	CASSQDYRGFYEQYF
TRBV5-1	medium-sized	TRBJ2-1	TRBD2	TGCGCCAGCAGCAGGGAGGGACGGGAGTACAATGAGCAGTTCTTC	CASSREGREYNEQFF
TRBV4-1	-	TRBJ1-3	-	TGCGCCAGCAGCCAAGATCAAGGGGGGTGGAACACCATATATTTT	CASSQDQGGWNTIYF
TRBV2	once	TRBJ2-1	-	TGTGCCAGCCGGACCGGGAGCACTAAATCTGAGCAGTTCTTC	CASRTGSTKSEQFF
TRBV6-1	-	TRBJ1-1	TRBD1	TGTGCCAGCAAGCAGGGGGAGGCGAACACTGAAGCTTTCTTT	CASKQGEANTEAFF
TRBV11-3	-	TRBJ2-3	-	TGTGCCAGCAGCTATTCACCGGCCGAGTCGGATACGCAGTATTTT	CASSYSPAESDTQYF
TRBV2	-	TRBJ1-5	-	TGTGCCAGCAGCTCAGGGTTAAGCAATCAGCCCCAGCATTTT	CASSSGLSNQPQHF
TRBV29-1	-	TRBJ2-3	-	TGCAGCGTTGGAACCCCCCTACTTGCCGGGGCAGATACGCAGTATTTT	CSVGTPLLAGADTQYF
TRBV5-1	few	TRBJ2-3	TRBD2	TGCGCCAGCAGCTTGGGTCCAGCGGGGGGTTGGGGTGAAGATACGCAGTATTTT	CASSLGPAGGWGEDTQYF
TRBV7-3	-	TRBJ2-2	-	TGTGCCAGCAGCCCGCTAGCTGGGACCGGGGAGCTGTTTTTT	CASSPLAGTGELFF
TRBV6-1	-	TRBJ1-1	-	TGTGCCAGCAGTCAAGTTAACACTGAAGCTTTCTTT	CASSQVNTEAFF